These T cell receptor beta chains were read from a single sample in a study of beta chain features in type 1 diabetes. Clones were read by immunoSEQ multiplex PCR, and TCRdb kept only the in-frame ones, dropping some. This table has about 160,000 clones, almost 65% appearing once. Sequencing was performed on naive CD4+ T cells from blood. The receptors stem from a man aged 25-45 years with type 1 diabetes. CDR3s leave out the opening cysteine and the closing phenylalanine or tryptophan. The order of the fields is V gene, CDR3 length, CDR3 protein.

TRBV7-2,11,ASSLVDYYGYT
TRBV4-1,12,ASSQEVRVYGYT
TRBV9,13,ASSPRTGKGYEQY
TRBV4-2,16,ASSHDPRTGRNTGELF
TRBV5-4,15,ASSLEPQRGGPETQY
TRBV29-1,7,SVEMGYT
TRBV7-9,13,ASSNAGTVYNEQF
TRBV29-1,13,SVERRDRESDTQY
TRBV28,12,ASSGTDYYNEQF
TRBV5-1,10,ASSSGNTEAF
TRBV4-3,12,ASSHFWGTDTQY
TRBV7-2,13,ASSLMTDSNQPQH
TRBV9,14,ASSPTSGGAWSEQF
TRBV14,9,ASSQGGWQY
TRBV29-1,13,SVLGAGRLSYEQY
TRBV7-2,13,ASTLEAGFGGTQY
TRBV27,11,ASVTYPGQQAF
TRBV30,11,AWRRQQNTEAF
TRBV19,11,ASSLGTDYGYT
TRBV6-5,12,ASRRGTANSPLH
TRBV9,12,ASSGTTAGDTQY
TRBV20-1,8,SATAPPQY
TRBV29-1,11,SVFGGALETQY
TRBV7-6,11,ASGRGLNNEQF
TRBV6-5,13,ASSSRDREPYGYT
TRBV5-1,10,ATRSDQETQY
TRBV6-5,12,ASRQQGPYNEQF
TRBV9,12,ASSVGQGNSPLH
TRBV7-9,14,ASSPTPNLNTGELF
TRBV7-2,13,ASSLDGAIVYEQY
TRBV4-3,14,ASSQSTGLLTDTQY
TRBV29-1,11,SVEQGTVETQY
TRBV9,12,ASSVPQGNTEAF
TRBV29-1,12,SYTGQGSYNEQF
TRBV25-1,11,ASSDPTSFEQY
TRBV6-5,9,ASSYLGGEY
TRBV15,11,ATTTGTHSPLH
TRBV5-4,11,ASSSGPDNEQF
TRBV2,12,ASSERSGANVLT
TRBV9,15,ASSVVGSSGGYNEQF
TRBV7-8,12,ASSLPGLAGEQF
TRBV10-3,13,AISAGTGDNSPLH
TRBV14,12,ASSQGRPPGTQY
TRBV29-1,11,SVSTGSLYEQY
TRBV2,13,ASSEDIRGADTQY
TRBV30,12,AWARGQGNTEAF
TRBV20-1,8,SALGTEAF
TRBV7-9,11,ASRRERTDTQY
TRBV13,16,ASSQVLAGIHGANVLT
TRBV5-4,12,ASSLELRQETQY
TRBV4-1,13,ASSQEQLAKNIQY
TRBV5-4,9,ATGEEETQY
TRBV29-1,11,SVAGRPQETQY
TRBV7-2,10,ASRSTTGELF